This entry concerns a single T cell receptor beta chain. This clonotype was observed many times. What antigen it recognizes has not been identified. Base qualities are missing; no much larger clone stands one base away. This sample is part of a study of T-cell reconstitution after alpha-beta-depleted transplantation in children listed by TCRdb under 2016. Some background on the complete study: T-cell immune reconstitution after TCRalphabeta/CD19-depleted allogeneic hematopoietic cell transplantation in children was quantitatively tracked in the study by means of TCR repertoire profiling. Study-level results and caveats: The frequencies of hyperexpanded clones fell over the following months, and after one year, T-cell counts and TCRbeta diversity were mostly attributed to newly produced T cells. In some patients, the high TCRbeta diversity seen at day 60 was put down to recipient T cells and intrathymic progenitors that had survived conditioning. Apparently early alphabetaT-cell count recovery about two months after transplant reportedly relied on only several hundred rapidly expanded clones derived from non-depleted graft cells.

The method behind the library was PCR. The instrument was an Illumina HiSeq 2500. TCR library preparation used molecular barcoding, with unique molecular identifiers applied to normalize quantification of the TCRbeta repertoire. The public reads were reprocessed in TCRdb via fastp at Q25 and MiXCR, keeping in-frame beta chains. When rows share a CDR3 protein, they turn into one entry using the most common DNA and genes. For this sample the table gives 98,000 or so distinct CDR3 sequences, of which 5.5% to 7% were detected only once. The top ten clones comprise roughly 20% of the sample. Reading the germline V gene (reference sequence) gives CDR1 MNHEY and CDR2 SMNVEV. V is pared back by 5 bases and J by 7 bases, with 11 bases lying between the germline termini. The CDR3 holds 13 amino acids from the cysteine to the phenylalanine. The retained sequence is limited to the CDR3, 39 bases, with the frame set at the first base.

The treatment or condition label for this specimen denotes: allogeneic hematopoietic cell transplantation with graft depleted of TCRalphabeta T cells and CD19 B cells. TCRalphabeta/CD19-depleted allogeneic hematopoietic cell grafts were given to the transplant recipients, all of whom were children. The specimen comprised PBMCs, mostly from graft donor cells, sampled 360 days after TCRalphabeta/CD19-depleted stem cell transplant. The V gene is TRBV27 and the J gene is TRBJ2-2; a tentative D match to TRBD2 spans 5 bases. The receptor comes from a male patient aged 2-10 years who had a stem cell transplant for acute lymphoblastic leukemia, so the T cells may come from the graft donor. The CDR3 has the sequence CASSIGLYGELFF. The nucleotide sequence is TGTGCCAGCAGTATCGGACTGTACGGGGAGCTGTTTTTT.